What follows are 9 T cell receptor beta chains derived from one specimen sequenced in a study of blood T cell repertoires in COVID-19. The repertoire was sequenced with immunoSEQ multiplex PCR; TCRdb's copy has only in-frame clones and lacks some. This sample yields roughly 350,000 clones, of which 88% are seen a single time; 7% to 8% belongs to the top ten. The sequencing input was peripheral blood. All receptors derive from a woman in her 70s with COVID-19, enrolled during active disease.

The rearrangement links TRBV6-5 to TRBJ2-1, with D possibly matching TRBD2 (6 bases). This CDR3 spans 14 amino acids. The V end lost 9 bases, the J end lost 6 bases, and 18 bases lay between the germline ends. Germline CDR1 and CDR2: MNHEY and SVGAGI. The CDR3 loop reads CASFAGPYGNEQFF. The DNA of the CDR3 is TGTGCCAGTTTCGCGGGACCCTATGGCAATGAGCAGTTCTTC.

The chain recombines TRBV7-2 with TRBJ2-1, with unresolved D. This CDR3 spans 13 amino acids. Germline loops: CDR1 SGHTA, CDR2 FQGNSA. The ends were cut back, 1 base at V and 7 bases at J, with 8 bases in the middle. The CDR3 region is CASSLVVFNEQFF. CDR3 nucleotides: TGTGCCAGCAGCTTAGTAGTTTTTAATGAGCAGTTCTTC.

The chain has TRBV5-1 and TRBJ1-1, with D possibly TRBD1 on 6 matching bases. Between the trimmed V and J ends, which lost 2 bases and 3 bases, there was a span of 14 bases. The CDR3 totals 15 residues. CDR1 is SGHRS and CDR2 is YFSETQ in the germline V gene. CDR3 in DNA: TGCGCCAGCAGCTTTCAGGGGAGTCGCGACACTGAAGCTTTCTTT. This translates into CASSFQGSRDTEAFF.

In DNA form, the CDR3 reads TGTGCCACCCGCGATACAGGGGGTAATTCACCCCTCCACTTT. The encoded protein is CATRDTGGNSPLHF. The chain is built from TRBV19 and TRBJ1-6; 8 bases are a match to TRBD1. This CDR3 contains 14 residues. After removal of 10 bases from V and 6 bases from J, the junction contained 8 bases not matched to a gene. The germline CDR1 and CDR2 sequences are LNHDA and SQIVND (reference sequence).

This chain joins TRBV29-1 and TRBJ1-2; 8 nucleotides align to TRBD1. The CDR3 sequence is 17 residues long. The V segment lost 6 bases and the J segment 6 bases; nucleotides outside the gene matches: 21. CDR1 is SQVTM and CDR2 is ANQGSEA in the germline V gene. CDR3 nucleotides: TGCAGCGTCCCACCGCGTCAGGGGGACAGGTCTAATGATGGCTACACCTTC. It specifies CSVPPRQGDRSNDGYTF. The entire variable domain, with the rest obtained from reference TRBV29-1 and TRBJ1-2, is as follows: SAVISQKPSRDICQRGTSLTIQCQVDSQVTMMFWYRQQPGQSLTLIATANQGSEATYESGFVIDKFPISRPNLTFSTLTVSNMSPEDSSIYLCSVPPRQGDRSNDGYTFGSGTRLTVV.

The V and J genes are TRBV27 and TRBJ1-1; D is undetermined. V was clipped by 2 bases and J by 4 bases, with 8 bases between them. Germline V gives CDR1 MNHEY, CDR2 SMNVEV (reference sequence). This CDR3 has 13 residues. The CDR3 loop reads CASSLGGITEAFF. DNA for the CDR3: TGTGCCAGCAGTTTAGGAGGGATCACTGAAGCTTTCTTT.

This sequence joins TRBV7-3 and TRBJ2-5; TRBD2 agrees at 8 bases. There are 15 residues in the CDR3. Germline V CDR1 and CDR2: SGHTA, FQGTGA. After removal of 5 bases from V and 7 bases from J, the junction contained 12 bases not matched to a gene. CDR3 nucleotide sequence: TGTGCCAGCAGCGCCAAAAAGCGGGGGTACGGGACCCAGTACTTC. This sequence encodes CASSAKKRGYGTQYF.

This chain connects TRBV21-1 to TRBJ1-5; the D segment call TRBD1 is taken from the table without a DNA check. TRBV21-1 is a documented pseudogene. The CDR3 runs 15 residues. The CDR3, as DNA: TGTGCCAGCAGCGATCGGACAGAGGGGAATCAGCCCCAGCATTTT. Translating it yields CASSDRTEGNQPQHF.

The chain has TRBV4-2 and TRBJ1-2, with D possibly being TRBD1 (6 bases). V shed 3 bases and J shed 8 bases, with 16 bases lying between them. The germline V gene has CDR1 LGHNA and CDR2 YNFKEQ. The length of the CDR3 is 14 residues. The CDR3 loop is CASSQAGTPIGYTF. The CDR3, as DNA: TGTGCCAGCAGCCAGGCCGGGACACCTATCGGCTACACCTTC.